This passage covers 7 T cell receptor beta chains from one sample sequenced in a study of blood T cell repertoires in COVID-19 (dated by TCRdb to between 2020 and 2021). The receptor library was made with the immunoSEQ multiplex PCR assay. This immuneACCESS table, as held by TCRdb, lists in-frame sequences with V and J called but not all clones. Of the missing ones, under half trace to an unresolved V gene in checked studies; the others have no known cause. This sample gives just under 150,000 clones in total; about nine tenths of them show up just once. The ten largest clones capture 0.75% to 0.95% of the sample. Sequencing used peripheral blood. These receptors all stem from a woman aged 45-65 years with acute or convalescent COVID-19.

The CDR3 here is CASRDGTSGRGEQFF. CDR3 DNA sequence: TGTGCCAGCAGAGACGGGACTAGCGGGAGGGGTGAGCAGTTCTTC. This sequence joins TRBV11-3 and TRBJ2-1; 16 bases are shared with TRBD2. The length of the CDR3 is 15 residues. After removal of 6 bases from V and 9 bases from J, the junction contained 5 bases not matched to a gene. The germline CDR1 and CDR2 sequences are SGHNT and YENEEA. The full variable domain, completed using reference TRBV11-3 and TRBJ2-1, is EAGVVQSPRYKIIEKKQPVAFWCNPISGHNTLYWYLQNLGQGPELLIRYENEEAVDDSQLPKDRFSAERLKGVDSTLKIQPAELGDSAVYLCASRDGTSGRGEQFFGPGTRLTVL.

V is TRBV28 and J is TRBJ2-1; a weak D match, TRBD1 (7 bases). Looked up from germline, CDR1 is MDHEN and CDR2 is SYDVKM. V lost 5 bases to trimming and J lost 4 bases, with 33 bases between them. The CDR3 covers 21 residues. The CDR3 loop reads CASSPPRGTVSMGLGYNEQFF. The CDR3, as DNA: TGTGCCAGCAGTCCTCCCCGTGGGACAGTATCCATGGGACTTGGGTACAATGAGCAGTTCTTC.

The chain uses TRBV2 and TRBJ2-7; 7 bases line up with TRBD1. Germline V lookup: CDR1 SNHLY, CDR2 FYNNEI. The junction had 9 bases not matched to a gene; V was cut back by 7 bases and J by 3 bases. This CDR3 is built from 14 residues. The CDR3 DNA sequence: TGTGCCAGCAACCTACGACAGGGTTACTACGAGCAGTACTTC. Translated: CASNLRQGYYEQYF.

As to this clone: The germline gene is not matched at one end of the junction; a read error may be the cause. V gene TRBV6-5 combines with J gene TRBJ1-1; D uncertain. This CDR3 is built from 12 residues. Germline loops: CDR1 MNHEY, CDR2 SVGAGI. The CDR3 sequence is CASSYSNSEAFF. CDR3 nucleotide sequence: TGTGCCAGCAGTTACTCGAACAGTGAAGCTTTCTTT.

The chain employs TRBV9 and TRBJ2-1; a weak D match, TRBD2 (7 bases). This CDR3 region has 14 residues. The germline gives CDR1 SGDLS, CDR2 YYNGEE. Trimming took off 2 bases at V and 8 bases at J, with 14 bases between the two ends. The CDR3 is CASSVRGPPDEQFF. CDR3 bases: TGTGCCAGCAGCGTGCGGGGGCCCCCGGATGAGCAGTTCTTC.

The V call is TRBV12-3 or TRBV12-4, the J call TRBJ1-3, with no clear D. V lost 6 bases, J lost 9 bases, and 9 bases lay in between. CDR3 length: 11 amino acids. CDR3 sequence (DNA): TGTGCCAGCAGGACTCTAGGCACCATATATTTT. The encoded protein is CASRTLGTIYF.

This clone was picked up a small number of times. V is TRBV11-2 and J is TRBJ2-3, with 14 nucleotides matching TRBD2. The CDR3 length is 16 residues. Trimming at V came to 6 bases and at J to 6 bases, leaving 8 bases not matched to a gene. Per germline, CDR1 SGHAT and CDR2 FQNNGV. The CDR3 DNA is TGTGCCAGCAGACGACTAGCGGGGGGGCGGCAGGATACGCAGTATTTT. Its protein is CASRRLAGGRQDTQYF.